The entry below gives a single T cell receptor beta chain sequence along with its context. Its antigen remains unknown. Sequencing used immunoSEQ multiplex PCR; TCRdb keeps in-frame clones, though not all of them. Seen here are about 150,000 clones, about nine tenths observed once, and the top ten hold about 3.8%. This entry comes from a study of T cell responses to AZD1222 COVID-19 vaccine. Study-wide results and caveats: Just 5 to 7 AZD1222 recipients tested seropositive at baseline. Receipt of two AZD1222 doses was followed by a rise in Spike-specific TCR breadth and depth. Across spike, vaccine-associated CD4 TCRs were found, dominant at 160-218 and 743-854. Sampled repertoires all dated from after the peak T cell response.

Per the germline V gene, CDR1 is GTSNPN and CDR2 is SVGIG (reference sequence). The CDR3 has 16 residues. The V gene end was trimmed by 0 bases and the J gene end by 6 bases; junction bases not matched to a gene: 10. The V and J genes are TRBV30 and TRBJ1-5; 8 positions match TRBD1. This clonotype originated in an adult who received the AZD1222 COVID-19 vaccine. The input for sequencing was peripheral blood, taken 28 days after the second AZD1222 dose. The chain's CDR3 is CAWSVPAGGAGQPQHF. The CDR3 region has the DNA TGTGCCTGGAGTGTACCCGCAGGGGGCGCGGGTCAGCCCCAGCATTTT. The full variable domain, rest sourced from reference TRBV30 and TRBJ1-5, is SQTIHQWPATLVQPVGSPLSLECTVEGTSNPNLYWYRQAAGRGLQLLFYSVGIGQISSEVPQNLSASRPQDRQFILSSKKLLLSDSGFYLCAWSVPAGGAGQPQHFGDGTRLSIL.